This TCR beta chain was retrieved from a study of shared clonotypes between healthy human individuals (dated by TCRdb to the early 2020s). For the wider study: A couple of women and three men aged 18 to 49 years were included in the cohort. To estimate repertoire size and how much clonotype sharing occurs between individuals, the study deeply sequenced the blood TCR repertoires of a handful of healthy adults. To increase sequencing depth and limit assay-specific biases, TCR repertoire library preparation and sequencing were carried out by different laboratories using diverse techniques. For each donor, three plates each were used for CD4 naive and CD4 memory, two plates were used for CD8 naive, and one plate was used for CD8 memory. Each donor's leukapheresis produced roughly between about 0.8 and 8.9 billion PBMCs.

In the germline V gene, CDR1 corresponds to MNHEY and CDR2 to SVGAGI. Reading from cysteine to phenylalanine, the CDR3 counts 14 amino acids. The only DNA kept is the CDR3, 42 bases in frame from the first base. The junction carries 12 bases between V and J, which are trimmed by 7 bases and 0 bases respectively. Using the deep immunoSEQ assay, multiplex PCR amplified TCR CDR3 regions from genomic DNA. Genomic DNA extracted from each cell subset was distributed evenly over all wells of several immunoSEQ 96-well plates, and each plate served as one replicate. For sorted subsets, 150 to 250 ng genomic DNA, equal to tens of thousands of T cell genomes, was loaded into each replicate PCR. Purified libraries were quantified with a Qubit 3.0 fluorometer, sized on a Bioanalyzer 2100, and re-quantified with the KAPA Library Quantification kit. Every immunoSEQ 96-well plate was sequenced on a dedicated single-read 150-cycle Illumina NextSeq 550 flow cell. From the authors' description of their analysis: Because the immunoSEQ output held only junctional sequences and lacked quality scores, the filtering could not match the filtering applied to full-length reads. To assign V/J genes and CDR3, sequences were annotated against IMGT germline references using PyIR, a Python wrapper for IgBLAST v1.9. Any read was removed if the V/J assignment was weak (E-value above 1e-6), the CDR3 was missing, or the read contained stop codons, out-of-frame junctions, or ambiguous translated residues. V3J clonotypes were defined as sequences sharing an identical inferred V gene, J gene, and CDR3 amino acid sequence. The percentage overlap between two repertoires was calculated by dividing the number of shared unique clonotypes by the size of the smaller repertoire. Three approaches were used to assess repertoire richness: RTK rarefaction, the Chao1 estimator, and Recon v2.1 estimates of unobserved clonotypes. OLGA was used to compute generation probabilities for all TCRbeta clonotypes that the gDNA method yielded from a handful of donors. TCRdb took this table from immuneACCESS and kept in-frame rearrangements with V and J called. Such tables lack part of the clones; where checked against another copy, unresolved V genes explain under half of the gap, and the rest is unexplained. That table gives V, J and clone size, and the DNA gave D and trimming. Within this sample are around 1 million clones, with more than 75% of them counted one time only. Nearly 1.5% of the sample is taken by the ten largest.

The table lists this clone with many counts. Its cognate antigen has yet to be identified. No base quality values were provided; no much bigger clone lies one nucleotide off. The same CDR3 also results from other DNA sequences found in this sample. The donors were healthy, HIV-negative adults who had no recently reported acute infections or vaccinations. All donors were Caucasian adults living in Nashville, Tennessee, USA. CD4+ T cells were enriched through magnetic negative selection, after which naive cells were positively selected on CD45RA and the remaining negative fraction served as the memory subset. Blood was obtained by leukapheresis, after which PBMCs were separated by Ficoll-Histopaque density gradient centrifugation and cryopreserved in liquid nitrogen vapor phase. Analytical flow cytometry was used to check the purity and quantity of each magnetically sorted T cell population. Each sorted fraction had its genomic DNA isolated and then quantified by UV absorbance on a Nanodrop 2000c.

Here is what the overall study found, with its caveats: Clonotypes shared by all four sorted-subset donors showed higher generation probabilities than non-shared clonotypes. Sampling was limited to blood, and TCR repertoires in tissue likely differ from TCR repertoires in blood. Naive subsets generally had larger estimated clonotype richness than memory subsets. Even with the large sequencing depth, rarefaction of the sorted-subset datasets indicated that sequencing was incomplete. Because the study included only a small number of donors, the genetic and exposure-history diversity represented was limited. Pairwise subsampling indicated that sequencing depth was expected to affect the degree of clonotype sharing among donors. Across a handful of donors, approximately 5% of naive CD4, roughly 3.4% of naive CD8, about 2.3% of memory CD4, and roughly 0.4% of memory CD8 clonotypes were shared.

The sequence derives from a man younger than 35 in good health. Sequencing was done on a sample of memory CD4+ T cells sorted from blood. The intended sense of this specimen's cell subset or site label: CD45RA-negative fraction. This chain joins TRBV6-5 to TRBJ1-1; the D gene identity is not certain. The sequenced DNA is TGTGCCAGCAAAGAGGGAGGGATGAACACTGAAGCTTTCTTT. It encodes CASKEGGMNTEAFF.